What follows are 28 T cell receptor beta chains derived from one specimen sequenced in a study of cytomegalovirus exposure and HLA in healthy donors (dated by TCRdb to 2016 to 2017). Library preparation was by the immunoSEQ multiplex PCR assay. For the multiplex PCR, a mixture combining 60 forward primers for TCR Vbeta segments and 13 reverse primers for TCR Jbeta segments was used. TCRdb provides this immuneACCESS table in a form limited to in-frame rearrangements. Some clones are lacking; in checked studies, under half of them reflect an unresolved V gene, and why the rest are absent is not known. Counted in this sample were 100,000 to 150,000 clones; under 20% of them appeared once. Approximately 2.9% of the sample goes to the ten largest clones. Sequenced material: PBMCs. The receptors come from a female donor in good health and CMV-seropositive.

This clone was detected only a few times. The chain is built from TRBV5-1 and TRBJ2-1; D possibly corresponds to TRBD1 (5 bases). CDR1 and CDR2 from the germline V gene are SGHRS and YFSETQ. The germline V and J ends were trimmed by 4 bases and 0 bases, with 11 bases remaining between them. The CDR3 spans 15 residues. The CDR3 region is CASSRTSSSYNEQFF. For the CDR3, the DNA is TGCGCCAGCAGCAGGACATCAAGCTCCTACAATGAGCAGTTCTTC. Complete variable domain (other parts from reference TRBV5-1 and TRBJ2-1): KAGVTQTPRYLIKTRGQQVTLSCSPISGHRSVSWYQQTPGQGLQFLFEYFSETQRNKGNFPGRFSGRQFSNSRSEMNVSTLELGDSALYLCASSRTSSSYNEQFFGPGTRLTVL.

V and J are TRBV19 and TRBJ1-5; TRBD1 agrees at 7 bases. CDR3 length: 14 residues. Germline assignment: CDR1 LNHDA and CDR2 SQIVND (reference sequence). V was clipped by 6 bases and J by 3 bases; unmatched bases: 5. The CDR3 loop is CASSIQGFNQPQHF. The CDR3 DNA reads as TGTGCCAGTAGCATACAGGGGTTCAATCAGCCCCAGCATTTT.

The rearrangement links TRBV6-5 to TRBJ1-1; the match to TRBD1 covers 7 bases. Trimming took 6 bases from V and 6 from J; bases not matched to a gene: 7. The CDR3 covers 13 residues. Germline assignment: CDR1 MNHEY and CDR2 SVGAGI. The CDR3 loop reads CASSRDRVSEAFF. CDR3 in DNA: TGTGCCAGCAGCAGAGACAGGGTTTCTGAAGCTTTCTTT.

This clone was counted a few times. V usage is TRBV6-1 and J usage is TRBJ1-5; 10 positions agree with TRBD1. Trimming at V came to 6 bases and at J to 4 bases, leaving 6 bases not matched to a gene. This CDR3 has 15 residues. Germline values: CDR1 MNHNS, CDR2 SASEGT. In DNA, the CDR3 is TGTGCCAGCAGAAGACAGGGGGCAGGGAATCAGCCCCAGCATTTT. Its translation is CASRRQGAGNQPQHF.

In its sample, this clone was seen a few times. This chain uses TRBV2 with TRBJ1-1; 7 positions agree with TRBD1. With V trimmed by 5 bases and J by 4 bases, 1 base remained unmatched. This CDR3 spans 12 amino acids. Per germline, CDR1 SNHLY and CDR2 FYNNEI. CDR3 sequence: CASSPGGTEAFF. As DNA, the CDR3 is TGTGCCAGCAGTCCAGGGGGCACTGAAGCTTTCTTT.

The rearrangement links TRBV5-6 to TRBJ1-4, with a possible D match to TRBD1 (6 bases). V was cut by 2 bases and J by 0 bases, with 11 bases left in between. Germline CDR1 reads SGHDT; CDR2 reads YYEEEE. The CDR3 spans 16 residues. CDR3 residues: CASSLKYRATNEKLFF. As DNA, the CDR3 is TGTGCCAGCAGCTTAAAATACAGGGCAACTAATGAAAAACTGTTTTTT.

The chain employs TRBV6-5 and TRBJ2-1; 10 nucleotides line up with TRBD2. From germline, CDR1 is MNHEY and CDR2 SVGAGI. Trimming at V came to 6 bases and at J to 15 bases, leaving 14 bases not matched to a gene. This CDR3 region has 14 residues. The CDR3, as DNA: TGTGCCAGCAGGGAAAGCACTAGCGGGACCCGATGGTTCTTC. This gives the protein CASRESTSGTRWFF.

The table lists this clone with a few counts. V gene TRBV9 combines with J gene TRBJ2-7; 13 nucleotides agree with TRBD2. The CDR3 loop spans 14 amino acids. J lost 5 bases, V lost 4 bases, and 3 bases had no gene match. Per germline, CDR1 SGDLS and CDR2 YYNGEE. The CDR3 sequence is CASSSGTSGDEQYF. DNA for the CDR3: TGTGCCAGCAGCTCGGGGACTAGCGGGGACGAGCAGTACTTC.

The rearrangement uses TRBV5-6 and TRBJ2-2, with D perhaps TRBD2 (5 bases). V lost 0 bases and J 5 bases, leaving 17 bases between the germline ends. The CDR3 extends over 17 amino acids. Germline CDR1 is SGHDT and CDR2 is YYEEEE. The CDR3: CASSLVLAGPTTGELFF. CDR3 sequence (DNA): TGTGCCAGCAGCTTGGTCCTAGCCGGGCCGACGACCGGGGAGCTGTTTTTT. Filled out from reference TRBV5-6 and TRBJ2-2, the complete variable domain reads DAGVTQSPTHLIKTRGQQVTLRCSPKSGHDTVSWYQQALGQGPQFIFQYYEEEERQRGNFPDRFSGHQFPNYSSELNVNALLLGDSALYLCASSLVLAGPTTGELFFGEGSRLTVL.

This chain connects TRBV30 to TRBJ1-1; D is unresolved. Germline assignment: CDR1 GTSNPN and CDR2 SVGIG (reference sequence). The length of the CDR3 is 13 residues. The V end lost 0 bases, the J end lost 5 bases, and 10 bases lay between the germline ends. CDR3 protein: CAWSVAVYTEAFF. CDR3 nucleotide sequence: TGTGCCTGGAGTGTAGCGGTTTATACTGAAGCTTTCTTT.

V is TRBV5-1 and J is TRBJ2-7, with 7 bases identical to TRBD2. The ends lost 4 bases at V and 5 bases at J; junction bases unmatched: 6. Germline CDR1 reads SGHRS; CDR2 reads YFSETQ. The CDR3 loop spans 13 amino acids. The CDR3 region is CASSPREPDEQYF. The CDR3 DNA is TGCGCCAGCAGCCCGCGGGAGCCCGACGAGCAGTACTTC. Filled out from reference TRBV5-1 and TRBJ2-7, the complete variable domain reads KAGVTQTPRYLIKTRGQQVTLSCSPISGHRSVSWYQQTPGQGLQFLFEYFSETQRNKGNFPGRFSGRQFSNSRSEMNVSTLELGDSALYLCASSPREPDEQYFGPGTRLTVT.

This sequence joins TRBV6-1 and TRBJ1-1; a possible D gene is TRBD1 (6 bases). With 4 bases removed from V and 3 bases from J, the gap between germline ends came to 9 bases. CDR3 size: 13 residues. Germline-derived CDR1 and CDR2 are MNHNS and SASEGT. In DNA form, the CDR3 reads TGTGCCAGCAGTGCACAGGGCGACACTGAAGCTTTCTTT. Translated, it gives CASSAQGDTEAFF.

This clone occurred a few times. The V and J genes are TRBV29-1 and TRBJ2-1, with TRBD2 matching 8 bases. The junction had 11 bases not matched to a gene; V was cut back by 3 bases and J by 4 bases. The CDR3 contains 16 residues. Germline V gene sequence: CDR1 SQVTM, CDR2 ANQGSEA. The CDR3 sequence is CSVEGGGVAGYNEQFF. The CDR3 DNA reads as TGCAGCGTTGAGGGGGGTGGGGTAGCGGGGTACAATGAGCAGTTCTTC.

V is TRBV4-3 and J is TRBJ1-5; the match to TRBD1 covers 10 bases. The CDR3 is 16 amino acids. V was clipped by 0 bases and J by 5 bases; unmatched bases: 4. The germline gives CDR1 LGHNA, CDR2 YSLEER. The CDR3 spells CASSQERGTGDQPQHF. Here the CDR3 DNA reads TGCGCCAGCAGCCAAGAAAGGGGGACAGGGGATCAGCCCCAGCATTTT.

The V gene is TRBV4-2, the J gene TRBJ1-6, with no clear D. V dropped 0 bases and J dropped 4 bases, with 10 bases sitting between them. Germline V gene lookup returns CDR1 LGHNA and CDR2 YNFKEQ. The length of the CDR3 is 16 residues. CDR3 sequence: CASSQDRQLYNSPLHF. CDR3 bases: TGTGCCAGCAGCCAAGACAGGCAGCTGTATAATTCACCCCTCCACTTT.

This chain uses TRBV9 with TRBJ2-1, with D maybe TRBD2 (6 bases). This CDR3 has 16 residues. The germline gives CDR1 SGDLS, CDR2 YYNGEE. Trimming cost V 0 bases and J 4 bases, with 14 bases left between them. The DNA for the CDR3 is TGTGCCAGCAGCGTAGAGCCTAGCGTAAATTACAATGAGCAGTTCTTC. This encodes CASSVEPSVNYNEQFF.

This chain connects TRBV9 to TRBJ2-2; D may be TRBD2 (5 bases). The germline V gene encodes CDR1 SGDLS and CDR2 YYNGEE. The CDR3 loop spans 14 amino acids. V shed 1 base and J shed 6 bases, with 10 bases lying between them. This CDR3 reads CASSVIGGSGELFF. For the CDR3, the DNA is TGTGCCAGCAGCGTAATTGGAGGATCCGGGGAGCTGTTTTTT.

Written as DNA, the CDR3 is TGTGCCAGCAGCCCTCCCGGGACAGCCGTCTATGGCTACACCTTC. This translates into CASSPPGTAVYGYTF. V is TRBV5-6 and J is TRBJ1-2; 7 bases align to TRBD1. The CDR3 is 15 amino acids. The germline CDR1 and CDR2 sequences are SGHDT and YYEEEE. The trim removed 4 bases at V and 4 bases at J, leaving 10 bases unmatched.

This chain joins TRBV11-2 and TRBJ2-7; D remains unclear. There are 12 residues in the CDR3. The V gene's germline CDR1 is SGHAT and CDR2 FQNNGV. V lost 2 bases and J lost 5, with 7 bases in between. CDR3 loop: CASSLYRDEQYF. The CDR3 DNA follows: TGTGCCAGCAGCTTATATCGTGACGAGCAGTACTTC.

The chain uses TRBV4-3 and TRBJ2-7; 11 bases fit TRBD1. CDR3 length: 16 amino acids. Per the germline V gene, CDR1 is LGHNA and CDR2 is YSLEER. V lost 3 bases, J lost 6 bases, and 10 bases stayed unmatched. CDR3 amino acids: CASSQGLGQGVGEQYF. CDR3 bases: TGCGCCAGCAGCCAGGGCCTGGGACAGGGGGTGGGCGAGCAGTACTTC.

The chain couples TRBV10-1 to TRBJ1-1; D gene uncertain. Germline V gene data show CDR1 as WNHNN and CDR2 as SYGVQD (reference sequence). The CDR3 consists of 13 residues. V was clipped by 4 bases and J by 9 bases, with 15 bases between them. CDR3 sequence reads: CASSVLIKVKAFF. In DNA, the CDR3 is TGCGCCAGCAGTGTTCTAATTAAAGTAAAAGCTTTCTTT.

The chain links TRBV10-3 to TRBJ2-7, with D perhaps matching TRBD2 (6 bases). Germline loops: CDR1 ENHRY, CDR2 SYGVKD. The CDR3 is made up of 15 amino acids. V lost 2 bases and J 2 bases, leaving 13 bases between the germline ends. The CDR3, as DNA: TGTGCCATCAGTGAGGGAGGGGTGCCTACCTACGAGCAGTACTTC. Its translation: CAISEGGVPTYEQYF.

The rearrangement joins TRBV5-1 to TRBJ2-5, with a possible D match to TRBD1 (5 bases). Trimming stripped 3 bases from V and 1 base from J, with 10 bases between. This CDR3 is 14 amino acids long. CDR1 and CDR2 from the germline V gene are SGHRS and YFSETQ. The CDR3 sequence is CASSSRTTQETQYF. DNA of the CDR3: TGCGCCAGCAGCTCAAGGACAACCCAAGAGACCCAGTACTTC.

The rearrangement joins TRBV28 to TRBJ2-6, with D maybe TRBD2 (5 bases). The V gene's germline CDR1 is MDHEN and CDR2 SYDVKM. This CDR3 region has 19 residues. Between the trimmed V and J ends, which lost 3 bases and 1 base, there was a span of 19 bases. The chain's CDR3 is CASSFLLSSRTSGANVLTF. The CDR3 DNA reads as TGTGCCAGCAGTTTCCTCCTCTCTAGCCGAACTTCTGGGGCCAACGTCCTGACTTTC.

A few counts support this clone. The chain has TRBV4-3 and TRBJ2-7; 10 bases fit TRBD2. The CDR3 runs 16 residues. Germline V gene sequence: CDR1 LGHNA, CDR2 YSLEER. Germline trimming cut 2 bases from V and 3 bases from J; bases unmatched to any gene: 7. The CDR3 DNA reads as TGCGCCAGCAGCCAACAGCTAGCGGGGGAAATCTACGAGCAGTACTTC. This encodes CASSQQLAGEIYEQYF.

In this sample, this clone turned up a few times. The chain employs TRBV5-1 and TRBJ1-1, with a weak D call TRBD1 (6 bases). CDR1 is SGHRS, CDR2 YFSETQ, per germline. V shed 10 bases and J shed 1 base, with 23 bases lying between them. CDR3 size: 16 residues. CDR3 sequence: CAPFPYSGQSNTEAFF. The DNA for the CDR3 is TGCGCCCCGTTCCCATATTCCGGACAGTCGAACACTGAAGCTTTCTTT.

The chain joins TRBV6-1 to TRBJ1-2; possibly TRBD1 for D (5 bases). This CDR3 has 15 residues. Germline CDR1 reads MNHNS; CDR2 reads SASEGT. The V end lost 6 bases, the J end lost 0 bases, and 14 bases lay between the germline ends. CDR3 amino acids: CASSLSRGSNYGYTF. DNA of the CDR3: TGTGCCAGCAGCCTGTCGCGGGGGTCTAACTATGGCTACACCTTC.

The chain recombines TRBV6-1 with TRBJ1-5; D remains ambiguous. The germline V gene has CDR1 MNHNS and CDR2 SASEGT. The CDR3 has 18 residues. The ends were cut back, 0 bases at V and 9 bases at J, with 24 bases in the middle. CDR3 sequence: CASSEAPMASRNDGPQHF. CDR3 DNA: TGTGCCAGCAGTGAAGCTCCCATGGCCAGCAGGAATGACGGGCCCCAGCATTTT.